The sequence of this T cell receptor beta chain was determined in a study of vaccination effects on CD4 cells after COVID-19. Study at large: With the ViraFEST assay, the study expanded antigen-specific CD4+ T cells using viral peptide pools, then sequenced them.

CDR3 length: 14 residues. Germline V lookup: CDR1 SGHRS, CDR2 YFSETQ. After removal of 4 bases from V and 2 bases from J, the junction contained 5 bases not matched to a gene. CD4+ T cell isolation took place after 10 days of culture. It was two doses of either the BNT162b2 or mRNA-1273 vaccine that participants received. Data came from immunoSEQ multiplex PCR; TCRdb stores just in-frame clones and leaves some out. The sample lists fewer than 75,000 clones, just under 80% seen once, with around 4% in the top ten. As for this clone: Antigen specificity is unknown.

The starting material was CD4+ T cells from PBMCs cultured without peptide, obtained after COVID-19 vaccination. The clonotype was recovered from a human donor who received a COVID-19 vaccine. The chain carries TRBV5-1 and TRBJ2-7; TRBD1 aligns across 8 bases. CDR3: CASSPRTGPYEQYF. CDR3 DNA sequence: TGCGCCAGCAGCCCCCGGACAGGGCCCTACGAGCAGTACTTC.